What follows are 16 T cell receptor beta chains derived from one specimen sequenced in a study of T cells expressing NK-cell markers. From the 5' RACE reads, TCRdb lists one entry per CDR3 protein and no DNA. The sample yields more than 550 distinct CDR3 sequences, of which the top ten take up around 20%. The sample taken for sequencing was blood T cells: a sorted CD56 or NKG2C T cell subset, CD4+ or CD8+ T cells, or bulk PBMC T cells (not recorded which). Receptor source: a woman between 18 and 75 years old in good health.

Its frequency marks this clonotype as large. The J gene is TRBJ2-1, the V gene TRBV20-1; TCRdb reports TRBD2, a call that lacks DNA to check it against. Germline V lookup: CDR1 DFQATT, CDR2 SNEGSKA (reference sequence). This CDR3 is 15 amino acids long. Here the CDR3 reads CSARAREGLSNEQFF.

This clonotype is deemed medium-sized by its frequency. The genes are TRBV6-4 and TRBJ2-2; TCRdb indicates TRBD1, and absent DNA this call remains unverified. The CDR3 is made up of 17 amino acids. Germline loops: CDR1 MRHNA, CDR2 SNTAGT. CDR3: CASSPGGGIPNTGELFF.

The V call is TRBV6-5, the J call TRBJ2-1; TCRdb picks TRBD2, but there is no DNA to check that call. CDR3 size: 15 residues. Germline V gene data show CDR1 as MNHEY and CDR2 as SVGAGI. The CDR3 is CASSSTSGLYNEQFF.

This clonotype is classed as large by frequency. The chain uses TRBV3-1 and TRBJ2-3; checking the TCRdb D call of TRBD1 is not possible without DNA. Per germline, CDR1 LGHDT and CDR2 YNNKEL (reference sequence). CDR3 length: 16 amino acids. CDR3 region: CASSRRQGTGSDTQYF.

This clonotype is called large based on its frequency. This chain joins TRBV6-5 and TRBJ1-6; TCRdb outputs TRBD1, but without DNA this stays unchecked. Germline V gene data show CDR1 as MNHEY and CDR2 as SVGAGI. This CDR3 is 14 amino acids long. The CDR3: CASSPEGTNSPLHF.

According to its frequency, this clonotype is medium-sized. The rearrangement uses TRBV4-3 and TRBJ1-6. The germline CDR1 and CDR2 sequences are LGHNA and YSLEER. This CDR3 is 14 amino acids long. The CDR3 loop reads CASSQDVEVSPLHF.

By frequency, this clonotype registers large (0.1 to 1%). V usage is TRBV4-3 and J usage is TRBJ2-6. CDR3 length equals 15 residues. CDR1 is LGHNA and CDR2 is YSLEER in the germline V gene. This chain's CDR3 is CASSQERSGANVLTF.

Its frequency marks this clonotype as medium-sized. The CDR3 loop is CASSYSDTYEQYF. This chain connects TRBV6-2 or TRBV6-3 to TRBJ2-7. CDR1 is MNHEY, CDR2 SVGEGT, per germline. The CDR3 extends over 13 amino acids.

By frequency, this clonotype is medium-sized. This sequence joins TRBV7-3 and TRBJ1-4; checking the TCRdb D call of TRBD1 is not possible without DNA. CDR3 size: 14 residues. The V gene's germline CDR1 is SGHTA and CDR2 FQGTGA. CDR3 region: CASSPRGANEKLFF.

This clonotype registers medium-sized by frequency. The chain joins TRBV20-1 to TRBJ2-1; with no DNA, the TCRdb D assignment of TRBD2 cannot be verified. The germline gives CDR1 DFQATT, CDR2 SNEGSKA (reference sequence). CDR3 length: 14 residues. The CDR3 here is CSARGSGQPNEQFF.

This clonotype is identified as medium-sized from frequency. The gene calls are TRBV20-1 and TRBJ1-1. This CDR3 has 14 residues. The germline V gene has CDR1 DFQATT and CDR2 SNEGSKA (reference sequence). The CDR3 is CSARRPGRYTEAFF.

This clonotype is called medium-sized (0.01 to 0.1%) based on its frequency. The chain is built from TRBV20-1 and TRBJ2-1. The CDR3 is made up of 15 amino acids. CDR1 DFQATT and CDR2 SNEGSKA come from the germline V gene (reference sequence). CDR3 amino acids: CSARDLSLSYNEQFF.

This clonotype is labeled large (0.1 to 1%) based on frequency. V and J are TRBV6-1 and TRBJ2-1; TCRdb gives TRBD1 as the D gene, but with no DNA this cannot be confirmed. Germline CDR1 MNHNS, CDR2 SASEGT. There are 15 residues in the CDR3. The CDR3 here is CASSEEGAGAAEQFF.

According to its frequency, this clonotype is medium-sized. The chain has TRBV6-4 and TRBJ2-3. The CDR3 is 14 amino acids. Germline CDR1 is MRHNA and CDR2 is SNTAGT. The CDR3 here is CASSDGSSTDTQYF.

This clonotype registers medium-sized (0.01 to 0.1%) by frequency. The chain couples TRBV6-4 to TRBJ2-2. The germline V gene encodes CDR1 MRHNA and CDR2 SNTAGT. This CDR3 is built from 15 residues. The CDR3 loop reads CASSDSTANTGELFF.

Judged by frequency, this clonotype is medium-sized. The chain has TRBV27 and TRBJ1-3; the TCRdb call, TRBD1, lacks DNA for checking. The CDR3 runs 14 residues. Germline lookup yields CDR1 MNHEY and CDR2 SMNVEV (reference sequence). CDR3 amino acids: CASSPRPLGNTIYF.